In its sample, the clone carrying this TCR beta chain was seen many times. What it binds is unknown. The source of the sample is a study of breast tumors, draining lymph nodes, adjacent tissues. Whole-study results and caveats: That most tumor T cells come from lymph nodes remained unproven. Most tumor T cells seemingly derive from lymph node, then expand in tumor.

The CDR3 has 17 residues. In germline, CDR1 is MDHEN, CDR2 SYDVKM. MiXCR was run by TCRdb on the multiplex PCR reads, yielding one entry per CDR3 protein. The repertoire includes tens of thousands of distinct CDR3 sequences, approximately 29% of them detected once, and more than 7% sits in the top ten. Axillary draining lymph nodes of breast cancer patients supplied the node samples. Sequencing was carried out using axillary lymph node tissue. The sequence came from a female donor with breast cancer. Some clones in this sample may be carry-over from other donors' samples. The chain couples TRBV28 to TRBJ1-4; 8 bases line up with TRBD1. The CDR3 loop is CVERRKGTGATNEKLFF. Here the CDR3 DNA reads TGTGTCGAGCGAAGAAAAGGGACAGGTGCAACTAATGAAAAACTGTTTTTT.